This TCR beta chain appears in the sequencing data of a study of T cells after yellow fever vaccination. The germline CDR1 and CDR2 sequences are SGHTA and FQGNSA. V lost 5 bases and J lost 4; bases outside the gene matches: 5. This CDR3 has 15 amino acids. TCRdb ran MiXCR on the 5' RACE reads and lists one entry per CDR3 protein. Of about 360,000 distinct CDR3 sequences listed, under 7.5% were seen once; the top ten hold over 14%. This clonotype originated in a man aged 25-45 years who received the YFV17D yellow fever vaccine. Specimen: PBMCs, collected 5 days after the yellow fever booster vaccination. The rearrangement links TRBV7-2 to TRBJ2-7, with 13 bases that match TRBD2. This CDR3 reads CASSKTGLAGYEQYF. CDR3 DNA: TGTGCCAGCAGCAAAACGGGACTAGCGGGATACGAGCAGTACTTC.